This TCR beta chain appears in the sequencing data of a study of response to subunit inactivated influenza vaccine. Study-wide results and caveats: With each seasonal influenza vaccination, the authors suggested, few new T cells are recruited.

The V gene's germline CDR1 is LNHNV and CDR2 YYDKDF (reference sequence). Trimming stripped 3 bases from V and 0 bases from J, with 17 bases between. The length of the CDR3 is 18 residues. About this clonotype itself: The antigen remains unidentified.

TCRdb reprocessed the RT-PCR reads with MiXCR, giving one entry per CDR3 protein. Here the sample spans about 500,000 distinct CDR3 sequences, 15% to 20% being singletons. The source material was CD4+ T cells sorted from PBMCs, sampled 23 months after vaccination. This TCR was recovered from a man in his fifties or sixties who received an inactivated influenza vaccine. This rearrangement joins TRBV15 to TRBJ2-2, with D possibly matching TRBD1 (5 bases). The CDR3 region is CATSRSIGIGANTGELFF. The CDR3 region has the DNA TGTGCCACCAGCAGGTCGATTGGGATAGGGGCGAACACCGGGGAGCTGTTTTTT.